This T cell receptor beta chain was sequenced in a study of shared clonotypes between healthy human individuals. Assay: immunoSEQ multiplex PCR; the TCRdb copy retains only in-frame clones and omits some. Counted here are approximately 2.1 million clones, about 92% occurring once; the ten biggest clones make up 0.35% to 0.45%. The ends lost 5 bases at V and 7 bases at J; junction bases unmatched: 5. The germline CDR1 and CDR2 sequences are SNHLY and FYNNEI. The CDR3 consists of 14 residues. What was sequenced was naive CD4+ T cells from PBMCs. The subset was: CD45RA+ positively selected. The chain has TRBV2 and TRBJ2-2, with 9 bases fitting TRBD2. This clonotype originated in a man between 18 and 29 years old in good health. Some clones in this sample may be carry-over from other donors' samples. This CDR3 is CASSLAGKGGELFF. In nucleotides, the CDR3 is TGTGCCAGCAGTCTAGCGGGAAAAGGCGGGGAGCTGTTTTTT.